This T cell receptor beta chain originates from a study of cytomegalovirus exposure and HLA in healthy donors. Method: immunoSEQ multiplex PCR; TCRdb's copy keeps in-frame clones and lacks some. The top ten hold over 1.1% of the sample, which has 150,000 to 200,000 clones, around 86% seen once. Between the trimmed V and J ends, which lost 11 bases and 5 bases, there was a span of 21 bases. Germline V gene sequence: CDR1 LNHDA, CDR2 SQIVND (reference sequence). The CDR3 loop spans 14 amino acids. General observations from the study: That first-cohort TCR clusters tended to co-occur in the 120 or so validation repertoires was found in a later analysis.

Remarks on this clone: Its antigen is unknown.

This TCR was recovered from a woman aged 18-30 years in good health and CMV-seronegative. The chain combines TRBV19 with TRBJ1-2; D call uncertain. Specimen: PBMCs. The CDR3 coding sequence is TGTGCCTCCAGTTACGGGTCCGACCCATATGGCTACACCTTC. Its protein is CASSYGSDPYGYTF.